Sequencing of this T cell receptor (beta chain) was carried out in a study of T cell repertoires and Cas9 in healthy adults (dated by TCRdb to the late 2010s). Turning to the overall study: SpCas9-reactive T cells were characterized for multi-effector potency, cytotoxicity and lineage determination within the CD4 and CD8 compartments. This study looked at whether people already carry T cell immunity to the Streptococcus pyogenes Cas9 nuclease (SpCas9), the enzyme used in CRISPR gene editing. Results the study describes overall, beyond this receptor: In vitro, SpCas9-reactive regulatory T cells were reported to reduce the proliferation and function of SpCas9-reactive effector T cells.

To note about this clone: What antigen it recognizes has not been identified. Base qualities are not at hand, and no much larger clone is one base apart.

Libraries were built with the immunoSEQ multiplex PCR assay. In TCRdb, the immuneACCESS table is reduced to in-frame sequences with V and J assigned. These tables do not hold every clone; where another copy was compared, an unresolved V gene accounts for under half, and the others remain unexplained. Counted in this sample were approximately 23,000 clones; about 90% of them appeared once. The top ten hold about 1.6% of the sample. CDR1 and CDR2, per the germline V gene, are MDHEN and SYDVKM. The CDR3 runs 16 amino acids, cysteine and phenylalanine included. The DNA shown is the 48-base CDR3, in frame from base 1. V is shortened by 4 bases, J by 5 bases, and the region joining them spans 17 bases. Healthy humans were used as donors in the study.

Sequencing was carried out using CD4+ effector T cells (CD127+, CD25-, CD137-, CD154-) from PBMCs; culture status not recorded. The chain was built from TRBV28 and TRBJ1-4, with an unclear D gene assignment. The receptor was derived from a human donor in good health. Read as DNA, the sequence is TGTGCCAGCAGTTCCCCTGAAGGGAGGCGAAATGAAAAACTGTTTTTT. This encodes CASSSPEGRRNEKLFF.